This T cell receptor (beta chain) originates from a study of blood T cells in healthy people across ages. Study-level results: With naive T cell percentage, TCR beta diversity showed a strong correlation.

CDR3 length: 15 amino acids. Trimming took 4 bases from V and 0 from J, leaving 12 bases between them. Looked up from germline, CDR1 is SGHRS and CDR2 is YFSETQ. As to this clonotype: As yet, its antigen is unknown.

For the second PCR, which ran for about 6 to 12 cycles, a sample-barcoded 5' primer and a J-beta primer mix were used. TCRdb processed the 5' RACE reads anew with MiXCR; each CDR3 protein has one entry. The profile shows around 1,900,000 distinct CDR3 sequences, approximately 39% of them singletons. The gene calls are TRBV5-1 and TRBJ2-3; TRBD1 or TRBD2 may be the D gene (5 bases each). The sequencing input was blood. The clonotype was recovered from a human donor in good health. CDR3 protein: CASSMSWGSTDTQYF. The CDR3 DNA sequence: TGCGCCAGCAGCATGTCGTGGGGGAGCACAGATACGCAGTATTTT. The full variable domain, with the rest looked up from reference TRBV5-1 and TRBJ2-3, is KAGVTQTPRYLIKTRGQQVTLSCSPISGHRSVSWYQQTPGQGLQFLFEYFSETQRNKGNFPGRFSGRQFSNSRSEMNVSTLELGDSALYLCASSMSWGSTDTQYFGPGTRLTVL.